These T cell receptor beta chains were read from a single sample in a study of patients and donors after allogeneic stem cell transplantation. TCRdb re-called the RT-PCR reads with MiXCR, one entry per CDR3 protein. The table includes roughly 960,000 distinct CDR3 sequences, 18% detected once. Sequencing input: blood, either unsorted or a sorted T cell fraction (not recorded which). These receptors came from a human donor who was either an allogeneic HSCT recipient or a stem cell or donor lymphocyte infusion donor (not recorded which). It is not recorded whose cells these are; they may come from a transplant donor. Each CDR3 is given with its conserved first and last residue. Each record gives: V gene, J gene, CDR3 length, CDR3 protein.

v_gene: TRBV9; j_gene: TRBJ2-1; len: 15; CDR3aa: CASSVAWDLNNEQFF
v_gene: TRBV30; j_gene: TRBJ1-1; len: 11; CDR3aa: CAWTGQGEAFF
v_gene: TRBV20-1; j_gene: TRBJ2-3; len: 12; CDR3aa: CSVSRATDTQYF
v_gene: TRBV21-1; j_gene: TRBJ1-2; len: 14; CDR3aa: CASSKARTGNGYTF
v_gene: TRBV30; j_gene: TRBJ2-2; len: 14; CDR3aa: CAWSVGTATGELFF
v_gene: TRBV29-1; j_gene: TRBJ2-1; len: 14; CDR3aa: CSAMTSGRRSEQFF
v_gene: TRBV4-3; j_gene: TRBJ1-4; len: 16; CDR3aa: CASSQDPGGRNEKLFF
v_gene: TRBV29-1; j_gene: TRBJ2-7; len: 12; CDR3aa: CSVEGRVDEQYF
v_gene: TRBV5-6; j_gene: TRBJ2-7; len: 14; CDR3aa: CASSLGTSVDEQYF
v_gene: TRBV20-1; j_gene: TRBJ2-7; len: 12; CDR3aa: CSAIAPRDEQYF
v_gene: TRBV30; j_gene: TRBJ2-5; len: 11; CDR3aa: CAWRSEETQYF
v_gene: TRBV7-9; j_gene: TRBJ2-7; len: 15; CDR3aa: CASSLTLAERYEQYF
v_gene: TRBV10-3; j_gene: TRBJ2-7; len: 16; CDR3aa: CAISDYSGSGSDEQYF
v_gene: TRBV7-9; j_gene: TRBJ2-1; len: 12; CDR3aa: CASSPLRVNQFF
v_gene: TRBV20-1; j_gene: TRBJ2-1; len: 13; CDR3aa: CSGRRGAYNEQFF
v_gene: TRBV2; j_gene: TRBJ2-1; len: 15; CDR3aa: CASSGTRSPHNEQFF
v_gene: TRBV12-3/TRBV12-4; j_gene: TRBJ1-2; len: 12; CDR3aa: CASSLKSSGYTF
v_gene: TRBV29-1; j_gene: TRBJ1-1; len: 10; CDR3aa: CSVYHTEAFF
v_gene: TRBV6-1; j_gene: TRBJ2-7; len: 14; CDR3aa: CASSPRWDGNEQYF
v_gene: TRBV20-1; j_gene: TRBJ1-6; len: 16; CDR3aa: CSARLTGSSYNSPLHF
v_gene: TRBV12-3/TRBV12-4; j_gene: TRBJ2-4; len: 18; CDR3aa: CASSSYFGAIRTRNIQYF
v_gene: TRBV7-3; j_gene: TRBJ2-3; len: 16; CDR3aa: CASSLEFGGSTDTQYF
v_gene: TRBV7-2; j_gene: TRBJ1-1; len: 13; CDR3aa: CASSPTRVAEAFF
v_gene: TRBV7-2; j_gene: TRBJ1-3; len: 15; CDR3aa: CASERTGFSGNTIYF
v_gene: TRBV10-3; j_gene: TRBJ2-3; len: 15; CDR3aa: CAISDPSGRTDTQYF
v_gene: TRBV5-1; j_gene: TRBJ2-1; len: 14; CDR3aa: CASRGVLAKYEQFF
v_gene: TRBV20-1; j_gene: TRBJ2-2; len: 15; CDR3aa: CSARFRLAGTGELFF
v_gene: TRBV5-1; j_gene: TRBJ2-5; len: 14; CDR3aa: CASIEQGARETQYF
v_gene: TRBV5-1; j_gene: TRBJ2-1; len: 15; CDR3aa: CASSLGRILYNEQFF
v_gene: TRBV11-1; j_gene: TRBJ2-3; len: 16; CDR3aa: CASSLAAGGGTDTQYF
v_gene: TRBV7-8; j_gene: TRBJ1-4; len: 15; CDR3aa: CASSPNRDRNEKLFF
v_gene: TRBV4-3; j_gene: TRBJ2-2; len: 15; CDR3aa: CASSREGLNTGELFF
v_gene: TRBV12-3/TRBV12-4; j_gene: TRBJ1-4; len: 12; CDR3aa: CASHLLGEKLFF
v_gene: TRBV30; j_gene: TRBJ2-1; len: 15; CDR3aa: CAWSVPGAIYNEQFF
v_gene: TRBV12-3/TRBV12-4; j_gene: TRBJ2-7; len: 12; CDR3aa: CASSQRGNEQYF
v_gene: TRBV7-9; j_gene: TRBJ2-5; len: 16; CDR3aa: CASSLGGRGGEETQYF
v_gene: TRBV29-1; j_gene: TRBJ1-6; len: 13; CDR3aa: CSVGFGAGSPLHF
v_gene: TRBV20-1; j_gene: TRBJ2-5; len: 16; CDR3aa: CSASEPGLAVKETQYF
v_gene: TRBV5-1; j_gene: TRBJ2-7; len: 14; CDR3aa: CASKNGQGYREQYF
v_gene: TRBV12-3/TRBV12-4; j_gene: TRBJ1-3; len: 16; CDR3aa: CASSFGGSRSGNTIYF
v_gene: TRBV10-3; j_gene: TRBJ2-1; len: 14; CDR3aa: CAISLQGFDNEQFF
v_gene: TRBV27; j_gene: TRBJ2-7; len: 16; CDR3aa: CASSLGTSGSINEQYF
v_gene: TRBV7-9; j_gene: TRBJ1-2; len: 16; CDR3aa: CASSSETGQANYGYTF
v_gene: TRBV30; j_gene: TRBJ1-1; len: 14; CDR3aa: CAWAPGRINTEAFF
v_gene: TRBV27; j_gene: TRBJ1-6; len: 13; CDR3aa: CASSSELGSPLHF
v_gene: TRBV14; j_gene: TRBJ1-2; len: 14; CDR3aa: CASSFRGREAGYTF
v_gene: TRBV7-2; j_gene: TRBJ1-5; len: 14; CDR3aa: CASSLNRINQPQHF
v_gene: TRBV7-9; j_gene: TRBJ1-6; len: 14; CDR3aa: CASSWGQGGSPLHF
v_gene: TRBV9; j_gene: TRBJ1-2; len: 13; CDR3aa: CASSVGVRYGYTF
v_gene: TRBV7-2; j_gene: TRBJ2-1; len: 12; CDR3aa: CASSLQVEEQFF
v_gene: TRBV12-3/TRBV12-4; j_gene: TRBJ1-1; len: 14; CDR3aa: CASSFRGSDTEAFF
v_gene: TRBV11-2; j_gene: TRBJ2-1; len: 18; CDR3aa: CASSSQEVAGGSYNEQFF
v_gene: TRBV4-1; j_gene: TRBJ1-1; len: 15; CDR3aa: CASSQVAVPNTEAFF
v_gene: TRBV6-1; j_gene: TRBJ1-4; len: 17; CDR3aa: CASSRPRGQATNEKLFF
v_gene: TRBV7-9; j_gene: TRBJ1-5; len: 15; CDR3aa: CASSSDRVTGQPQHF
v_gene: TRBV12-3/TRBV12-4; j_gene: TRBJ1-2; len: 15; CDR3aa: CASSLRRTGVEGYTF
v_gene: TRBV20-1; j_gene: TRBJ2-7; len: 16; CDR3aa: CSAGTPEATGAYEQYF
v_gene: TRBV3-1; j_gene: TRBJ2-7; len: 15; CDR3aa: CASSQGDRVSYEQYF
v_gene: TRBV7-9; j_gene: TRBJ1-6; len: 14; CDR3aa: CASSPGSGNSPLHF